Listed here are 16 T cell receptor beta chains from one sample, sequenced in a study of T cells in localized non-small cell lung cancer. Generated by immunoSEQ multiplex PCR, the TCRdb table keeps only in-frame clones and is missing some. Of about 52,000 clones listed, around 84% are singletons. The sample was PBMCs, taken before any cancer treatment. The origin of the receptors is a female donor with stage II lung adenocarcinoma.

The chain links TRBV7-2 to TRBJ1-6; 8 bases are a match to TRBD1. The germline V gene has CDR1 SGHTA and CDR2 FQGNSA. V shed 4 bases and J 4 bases; nucleotides not matched to a gene: 3. CDR3 length: 15 residues. The CDR3 nucleotides are TGTGCCAGCAGCTCGCGGACAGGGTATAATTCACCCCTCCACTTT. Translated: CASSSRTGYNSPLHF.

CDR3 sequence reads: CASRGQGLNTGELFF. CDR3 DNA sequence: TGTGCCAGCAGGGGACAGGGCTTGAACACCGGGGAGCTGTTTTTT. This chain connects TRBV6-1 to TRBJ2-2, with 9 bases matching TRBD1. Trimming removed 6 bases from V and 1 base from J; junction bases left unmatched: 3. CDR3 length: 15 residues. CDR1 is MNHNS, CDR2 SASEGT, per germline.

This chain connects TRBV5-8 to TRBJ1-1, with 9 bases fitting TRBD1. V shed 4 bases, J shed 4 bases, and the junction held 5 bases outside the gene matches. CDR1 is SGHTS and CDR2 is YDEGEE in the germline V gene. CDR3 size: 14 residues. CDR3 region: CASSPGTGLTEAFF. CDR3 nucleotide sequence: TGTGCCAGCAGCCCGGGGACAGGGCTCACTGAAGCTTTCTTT.

The V and J genes are TRBV18 and TRBJ2-3; unclear D gene. Germline CDR1 KGHSH, CDR2 LQKENI. Trimming shortened V by 2 bases and J by 0 bases, and 9 bases separated the two germline ends. The CDR3 runs to 15 residues. The chain's CDR3 is CASSPISSSTDTQYF. The CDR3 DNA follows: TGTGCCAGCTCACCAATAAGTTCTAGCACAGATACGCAGTATTTT.

This clone was recorded a few times. The V gene is TRBV5-1, the J gene TRBJ2-7, with D perhaps TRBD2 (6 bases). Germline V lookup: CDR1 SGHRS, CDR2 YFSETQ. The V end was cut by 1 base, the J end by 7 bases, with 24 bases between. There are 17 residues in the CDR3. CDR3 coding DNA: TGCGCCAGCAGCTTGTGGCCAGGGACGGATAGACTAGGGGAGCAGTACTTC. This gives the protein CASSLWPGTDRLGEQYF.

The CDR3 spells CASSLRLGNTEAFF. CDR3 in DNA: TGTGCCAGCAGCTTAAGGCTGGGCAACACTGAAGCTTTCTTT. The chain links TRBV7-8 to TRBJ1-1; D call uncertain. Trimming took 2 bases from V and 2 from J, leaving 9 bases between them. From germline, CDR1 is SGHVS and CDR2 FQNEAQ. The CDR3 is 14 residues long.

The genes are TRBV19 and TRBJ1-4; D perhaps matches TRBD1 (5 bases). Trimming took off 3 bases at V and 0 bases at J, with 11 bases between the two ends. The CDR3 loop spans 16 amino acids. Germline CDR1 reads LNHDA; CDR2 reads SQIVND (reference sequence). As DNA, the CDR3 is TGTGCCAGTAGTATGGATCCGGGGGCAACTAATGAAAAACTGTTTTTT. Translating it yields CASSMDPGATNEKLFF.

V is TRBV19 and J is TRBJ1-5; maybe TRBD1 (5 bases). This CDR3 region has 15 residues. Germline V CDR1 and CDR2: LNHDA, SQIVND (reference sequence). The V gene lost 3 bases and the J gene lost 4 bases, with 13 bases spanning the gap. This chain's CDR3 is CASSILGDPNQPQHF. Here the CDR3 DNA reads TGTGCCAGTAGTATTCTTGGGGACCCAAATCAGCCCCAGCATTTT.

As concerns this clone: The sample holds other DNA sequences that translate to the same CDR3. V usage is TRBV6-5 and J usage is TRBJ1-1; D unclear. Trimming removed 5 bases at V and 5 bases at J, with 9 bases between. Germline V gives CDR1 MNHEY, CDR2 SVGAGI. The CDR3 extends over 12 amino acids. The CDR3 nucleotides are TGTGCCAGCAGTCGCCCGAGGACTGAAGCTTTCTTT. Amino acids: CASSRPRTEAFF.

V gene TRBV4-2 combines with J gene TRBJ1-5; TRBD1 matches at 7 bases. Germline V lookup: CDR1 LGHNA, CDR2 YNFKEQ. The CDR3 covers 16 residues. V was pared by 0 bases and J by 4 bases, with 6 bases of the junction left unmatched. The CDR3 region is CASSQERGQKNQPQHF. CDR3 nucleotide sequence: TGTGCCAGCAGCCAAGAACGGGGACAGAAGAATCAGCCCCAGCATTTT.

The chain uses TRBV2 and TRBJ1-5, with 7 nucleotides matching TRBD1. The CDR3 covers 17 residues. Trimming took 7 bases from V and 1 from J; bases not matched to a gene: 13. Looked up from germline, CDR1 is SNHLY and CDR2 is FYNNEI. CDR3 in amino acids: CASTSNRGLGSNQPQHF. CDR3 sequence (DNA): TGTGCCAGCACTTCAAACAGGGGATTAGGGAGCAATCAGCCCCAGCATTTT.

The CDR3, as DNA: TGTGCCAGCTCACGGGGGACTAGCGGTGACTACAATGAGCAGTTCTTC. Translated: CASSRGTSGDYNEQFF. This rearrangement joins TRBV18 to TRBJ2-1; 11 bases are shared with TRBD2. V gave up 4 bases and J gave up 3 bases; unmatched junction bases: 5. Germline V gene sequence: CDR1 KGHSH, CDR2 LQKENI. This CDR3 is built from 16 residues. The full variable domain, its missing parts supplied by reference TRBV18 and TRBJ2-1, is NAGVMQNPRHLVRRRGQEARLRCSPMKGHSHVYWYRQLPEEGLKFMVYLQKENIIDESGMPKERFSAEFPKEGPSILRIQQVVRGDSAAYFCASSRGTSGDYNEQFFGPGTRLTVL.

The rearrangement uses TRBV7-9 and TRBJ1-1; 10 bases map to TRBD1. The CDR3 has 14 amino acids. Germline V gene lookup returns CDR1 SEHNR and CDR2 FQNEAQ (reference sequence). With 5 bases clipped from V and 11 bases from J, the junction kept 11 bases outside the gene matches. For the CDR3, the DNA is TGTGCCAGCAGCCCCGACTGGGACAGGGGTGCGGCTTTCTTT. Residues: CASSPDWDRGAAFF. The full variable domain, in which reference TRBV7-9 and TRBJ1-1 provide the parts outside the CDR3, is DTGVSQNPRHKITKRGQNVTFRCDPISEHNRLYWYRQTLGQGPEFLTYFQNEAQLEKSRLLSDRFSAERPKGSFSTLEIQRTEQGDSAMYLCASSPDWDRGAAFFGQGTRLTVV.

The chain is built from TRBV6-5 and TRBJ2-7; 12 nucleotides align to TRBD1. Germline V CDR1 and CDR2: MNHEY, SVGAGI. V shed 0 bases and J 7 bases; nucleotides not matched to a gene: 4. The CDR3 loop spans 15 amino acids. The CDR3 here is CASSYSGQGAGEQYF. CDR3 in DNA: TGTGCCAGCAGTTACTCGGGACAGGGGGCGGGTGAGCAGTACTTC.

This chain links TRBV11-2 with TRBJ2-7; D is unclear. This CDR3 is 14 amino acids long. V was trimmed by 4 bases and J by 2 bases, leaving 12 bases between them. The germline CDR1 and CDR2 sequences are SGHAT and FQNNGV. CDR3 amino acids: CASSSAVYTYEQYF. The CDR3 bases are TGTGCCAGCAGCTCCGCCGTATACACCTACGAGCAGTACTTC. The full variable domain, completed using reference TRBV11-2 and TRBJ2-7, is EAGVAQSPRYKIIEKRQSVAFWCNPISGHATLYWYQQILGQGPKLLIQFQNNGVVDDSQLPKDRFSAERLKGVDSTLKIQPAKLEDSAVYLCASSSAVYTYEQYFGPGTRLTVT.

The chain is built from TRBV6-6 and TRBJ1-6; a weak D match, TRBD1 (6 bases). The V end was cut by 7 bases, the J end by 8 bases, with 21 bases between. Per germline, CDR1 MNHNY and CDR2 SVGAGI (reference sequence). The CDR3 spans 16 residues. The CDR3 reads CASTSPGDLLDSPLHF. Written as DNA, the CDR3 is TGTGCCAGCACCAGCCCAGGGGACCTCCTCGATTCACCCCTCCACTTT.